The rows below give T cell receptor beta chains drawn from one sample of a study of T cell changes during pregnancy in multiple sclerosis. Some clones are missing from TCRdb's copy, which holds only in-frame ones; the method was immunoSEQ multiplex PCR. The sample includes roughly 79,000 clones, 80% to 95% seen only once; the top ten take about 0.69%. This specimen was peripheral blood, taken in the second trimester of pregnancy. These receptor sequences come from a female donor in good health, enrolled as a control in a pregnancy study. The CDR3 runs from the conserved cysteine through the conserved F or W. A D gene is named only where the DNA matches it firmly. For some rows the clone size is stated as once, few or many, or as a class when expanded; others skip it.

clone size,J gene,D gene,V gene,CDR3 protein,CDR3 DNA
once,TRBJ1-1,TRBD1,TRBV11-3,CASSPRQGGNTEAFF,TGTGCCAGCAGCCCCCGACAGGGGGGGAACACTGAAGCTTTCTTT
-,TRBJ2-7,TRBD1,TRBV10-3,CAISGDRGYEQYF,TGTGCCATCAGTGGGGACAGGGGCTACGAGCAGTACTTC
-,TRBJ1-2,TRBD1,TRBV6-5,CASQDRAGYGYTF,TGTGCCAGTCAGGACAGGGCCGGCTATGGCTACACCTTC
-,TRBJ2-5,TRBD2,TRBV14,CASSQIAGAAETQYF,TGTGCCAGCAGCCAAATAGCGGGGGCGGCGGAGACCCAGTACTTC
-,TRBJ1-2,TRBD1,TRBV4-3,CASSQELQGNGYTF,TGCGCCAGCAGCCAGGAGTTACAGGGGAATGGCTACACCTTC
once,TRBJ2-1,TRBD2,TRBV7-3,CASSPGLVSDDEQFF,TGTGCCAGCAGCCCCGGACTAGTGAGTGATGATGAGCAGTTCTTC
-,TRBJ1-1,-,TRBV9,CASSLQAGLMNTEAFF,TGTGCCAGCAGCTTACAAGCGGGACTTATGAACACTGAAGCTTTCTTT
-,TRBJ1-2,TRBD1,TRBV11-3,CASSPGGPQANYGYTF,TGTGCCAGCAGCCCAGGGGGGCCCCAAGCTAACTATGGCTACACCTTC
-,TRBJ1-2,TRBD1,TRBV30,CAWTPDRGYGYTF,TGTGCCTGGACCCCCGACAGGGGGTATGGCTACACCTTC
-,TRBJ1-2,-,TRBV12-5,CASALGQIASGNTF,TGTGCTAGTGCCCTAGGACAGATCGCGTCTGGGAACACCTTC
few,TRBJ1-1,TRBD1,TRBV19,CASSMGTVRTEAFF,TGTGCCAGTAGTATGGGGACAGTTCGGACTGAAGCTTTCTTT
-,TRBJ2-2,TRBD1,TRBV7-3,CASSFWTGGAGELFF,TGTGCCAGCAGCTTCTGGACAGGGGGGGCCGGGGAGTTGTTTTTT
-,TRBJ1-3,TRBD1,TRBV19,CASSAGTASGNTIYF,TGTGCCAGTAGTGCAGGGACAGCCTCTGGAAACACCATATATTTT
-,TRBJ1-1,TRBD1,TRBV6-6,CASSYSSGQLNTEAFF,TGTGCCAGCAGTTACTCGTCGGGACAGCTGAACACTGAAGCTTTCTTT
-,TRBJ1-3,-,TRBV11-3,CASSLRTENTIYF,TGTGCCAGCAGCTTAAGGACAGAAAACACCATATATTTT
-,TRBJ1-4,-,TRBV6-5,CASSATGANEKLFF,TGTGCCAGCAGTGCGACGGGGGCTAATGAAAAACTGTTTTTT
-,TRBJ1-2,-,TRBV7-9,CASHGGAHYGYTF,TGTGCCAGCCACGGGGGAGCCCACTATGGCTACACCTTC
once,TRBJ1-2,TRBD1,TRBV5-1,CASSFRGEVYGYTF,TGCGCCAGCAGCTTCAGGGGGGAGGTCTATGGCTACACCTTC
few,TRBJ1-1,-,TRBV6-6,CASTLGQNTEAFF,TGTGCCAGCACCTTGGGACAGAACACTGAAGCTTTCTTT
-,TRBJ1-1,-,TRBV19,CASIVEAQGPLEAFF,TGTGCCAGTATTGTGGAGGCACAGGGACCTTTGGAAGCTTTCTTT
-,TRBJ1-1,-,TRBV21-1,CASSSGQGGPSTEAFF,TGTGCCAGCAGCTCGGGACAGGGGGGGCCAAGCACTGAAGCTTTCTTT
-,TRBJ1-1,-,TRBV5-8,CASSLAQANTEAFF,TGTGCCAGCAGCTTGGCCCAGGCTAACACTGAAGCTTTCTTT
-,TRBJ1-1,TRBD1,TRBV6-1,CASCSRQGNTEAFF,TGTGCCAGCTGTAGTAGACAGGGTAACACTGAAGCTTTCTTT
-,TRBJ1-1,-,TRBV30,CAWSGRQGGTEAFF,TGTGCCTGGAGTGGAAGGCAGGGTGGCACTGAAGCTTTCTTT
few,TRBJ1-2,-,TRBV11-2,CASSLDGLAQPRYTF,TGTGCCAGCAGCTTAGATGGGTTAGCCCAGCCCCGCTACACCTTC
-,TRBJ1-2,TRBD1,TRBV5-4,CASSLAWARGSYGYTF,TGTGCCAGCAGCTTGGCTTGGGCCAGGGGGTCCTATGGCTACACCTTC
-,TRBJ2-3,TRBD2,TRBV2,CASSDHGLAGGFTDTQYF,TGTGCCAGCAGTGACCACGGCCTAGCGGGGGGCTTCACAGATACGCAGTATTTT
-,TRBJ1-5,-,TRBV5-8,CASSLAAGQIDQPQHF,TGTGCCAGCAGCTTGGCCGCGGGCCAAATCGATCAGCCCCAGCATTTT
once,TRBJ2-1,TRBD2,TRBV19,CASSGTSGGNEQFF,TGTGCCAGCTCCGGGACTAGCGGGGGCAATGAGCAGTTCTTC
-,TRBJ1-3,-,TRBV19,CASSIRDYNLEITGNTIYF,TGTGCCAGTAGTATACGGGACTATAACCTAGAAATTACTGGAAACACCATATATTTT
-,TRBJ2-1,TRBD2,TRBV4-1,CASSTRRLAGGYDEQFF,TGCGCCAGCAGCACCCGGCGACTAGCGGGGGGATATGATGAGCAGTTCTTC